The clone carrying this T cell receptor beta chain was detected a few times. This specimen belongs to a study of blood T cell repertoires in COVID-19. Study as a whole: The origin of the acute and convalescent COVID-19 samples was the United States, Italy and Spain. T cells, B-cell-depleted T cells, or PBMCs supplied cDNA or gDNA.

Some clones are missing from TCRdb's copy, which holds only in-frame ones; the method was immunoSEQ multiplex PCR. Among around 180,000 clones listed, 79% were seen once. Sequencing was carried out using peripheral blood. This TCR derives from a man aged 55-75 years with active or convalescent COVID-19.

The DNA for the CDR3 is TGTGCCAGCAGCCAGGAATCCTACGAGCAGTACTTC. It encodes CASSQESYEQYF. The rearrangement links TRBV21-1 to TRBJ2-7; the table gives TRBD1 as D, unverified against the DNA. TRBV21-1 is termed a pseudogene. This CDR3 is built from 12 residues.